The T cell receptor (beta chain) under discussion was sequenced for a study of beta chain features in type 1 diabetes (dated by TCRdb to the late 2010s). Broadly, across the study: Mean age, gender distribution, total cell number and subset yield did not differ between patients and healthy donors. Whereas all 30 or so donors provided naive and central memory subsets, regulatory and stem cell-like memory subsets were isolated from just 8 patients and roughly 8 healthy donors. Across all samples, fewer than 130 million sorted cells were examined, and cell number per subset correlated strongly with RNA yield. The study compared TCRB repertoires of sorted circulating CD4+ T cell subsets between recently diagnosed type 1 diabetes patients and matched healthy donors. Overall results and qualifications from the work: Only small numbers of individuals were included in the HLA sub-analyses, which left unresolved whether HLA type had any influence on TCRB rearrangement. Sequencing cDNA rather than genomic DNA could over-represent highly expressing activated cells, although activation and CD3 levels did not differ between groups. Naive, central memory and regulatory TCRB repertoires appeared to be more similar among patients than among healthy donors. At VDJ recombination sites, patients with type 1 diabetes made fewer insertions and deleted more nucleotides, a pattern implying thymic rearrangement abnormalities. In all four CD4+ subsets, TCRB CDR3 length was moderately but significantly shorter in type 1 diabetes patients. Shorter templates might be favored by PCR, yet because patient and control samples were amplified and corrected together, any such skew would affect both groups equally.

The CDR3 starts with the cysteine, ends with the phenylalanine, and has 14 residues. Just CDR3 DNA is preserved here, 42 bases in frame from base 1. Trimming removed 6 bases from V and 1 base from J; the gene matches leave 4 bases unexplained. Reading the germline V gene gives CDR1 SQVTM and CDR2 ANQGSEA. The High Capacity cDNA Reverse Transcription Kit was used to reverse transcribe all of the isolated RNA, meaning that expressed TCRB transcripts were what got sequenced. Naive, central memory and regulatory T cell samples underwent deep immunoSEQ sequencing, averaging about 3.5 million total reads per sample. Sorted cells were lysed in RLT buffer, and RNA was extracted using DNase-treated RNeasy Micro or Mini kits according to cell number. Each cell subset was processed separately to prevent cross-contamination, with patient and healthy donor samples processed together. Using the immunoSEQ multiplex PCR, TCRB sequences were amplified from cDNA into 87-bp fragments spanning the CDR3 region. Amplicons were sequenced on the Illumina HiSeq platform. In the original analysis: PCR bias was corrected computationally using synthetic template baselines, and reads within Hamming distance 2 were collapsed, with unmergeable singletons discarded. By aligning reads against IMGT, V, D and J genes, CDR3 length, and insertions or deletions at six rearrangement sites were assigned. Within each subset, clonotype counts were normalized to sorted cell number, and only after that were true diversity and Gini coefficients computed with the tcR R package. The overlap coefficient, calculated on TCRB nucleotide sequences, was used to measure repertoire sharing. Out-of-frame TCRB sequences from naive cells were analyzed as a proxy for the pre-selection repertoire. TCRdb provides this immuneACCESS table in a form limited to in-frame rearrangements. Some clones are lacking; in checked studies, under half of them reflect an unresolved V gene, and why the rest are absent is not known. V and J calls plus clone size are reproduced from that table; the DNA served to infer D and trimming. This sample has around 250,000 clones in its table, and roughly a quarter of those were observed once. The top ten clones comprise 0.012% of the sample.

A note on this clone: The clone's antigen remains unknown. Qualities for individual bases were not recorded, and no much larger clone is one base off.

From each donor, a single peripheral blood sample of roughly 0.11 L on average was drawn into heparinised tubes. A BD FACSAria II and a panel including CD45RO, CCR7, CD25, CD127, CD95 and CD27 were used to sort naive, central memory, regulatory and stem cell-like memory CD4+ T cells. Every sorted population had a purity above 95%. PBMCs were isolated right away by Lymphoprep density gradient centrifugation and were stained directly, without culture. Samples were stained and sorted in pairs, with one healthy donor and one patient per experiment, so that batch effects were minimized. The specimen sequenced was naive CD4+ T cells from blood. The cell subset or site tag for this specimen amounts to: true naive CD4+ T cells. This sequence was found in a woman in her twenties or thirties with type 1 diabetes. This sequence uses TRBV29-1 and TRBJ2-2, and TRBD1 aligns with 8 junction nucleotides. The CDR3 reads as follows: CSVLGQENTGELFF. The bases are TGCAGCGTCTTGGGACAGGAGAACACCGGGGAGCTGTTTTTT.